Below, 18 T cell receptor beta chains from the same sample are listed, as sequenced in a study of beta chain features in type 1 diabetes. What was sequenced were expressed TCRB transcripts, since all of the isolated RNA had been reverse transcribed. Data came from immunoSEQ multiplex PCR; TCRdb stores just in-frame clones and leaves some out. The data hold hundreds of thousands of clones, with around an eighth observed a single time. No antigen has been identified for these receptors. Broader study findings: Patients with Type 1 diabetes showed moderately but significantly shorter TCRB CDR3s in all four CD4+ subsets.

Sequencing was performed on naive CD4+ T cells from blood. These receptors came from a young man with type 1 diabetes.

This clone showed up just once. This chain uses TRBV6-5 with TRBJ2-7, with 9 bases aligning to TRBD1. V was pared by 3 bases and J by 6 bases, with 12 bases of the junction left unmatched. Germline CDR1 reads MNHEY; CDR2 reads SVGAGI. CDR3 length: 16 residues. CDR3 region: CASSYGLGQGLSEQYF. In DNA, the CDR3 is TGTGCCAGCAGTTATGGTCTCGGACAGGGGCTGTCCGAGCAGTACTTC.

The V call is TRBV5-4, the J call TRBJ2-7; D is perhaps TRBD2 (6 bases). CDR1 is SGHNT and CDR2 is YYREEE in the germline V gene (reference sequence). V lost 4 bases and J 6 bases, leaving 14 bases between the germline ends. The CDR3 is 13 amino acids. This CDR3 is CASSRQGAGEQYF. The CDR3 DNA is TGTGCCAGCAGCAGGCAGGGAGCGGGCGAGCAGTACTTC.

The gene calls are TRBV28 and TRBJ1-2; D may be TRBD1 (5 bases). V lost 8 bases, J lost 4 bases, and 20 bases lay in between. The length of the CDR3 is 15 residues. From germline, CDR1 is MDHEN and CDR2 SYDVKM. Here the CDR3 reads CASEHPGASGYGYTF. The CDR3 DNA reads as TGTGCCAGCGAACACCCCGGGGCCTCAGGCTATGGCTACACCTTC.

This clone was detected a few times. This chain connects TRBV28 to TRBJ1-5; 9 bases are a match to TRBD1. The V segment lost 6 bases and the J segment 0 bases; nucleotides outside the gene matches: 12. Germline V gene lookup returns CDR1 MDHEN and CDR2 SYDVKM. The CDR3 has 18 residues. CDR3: CASSPDRGSSYSNQPQHF. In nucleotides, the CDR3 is TGTGCCAGCAGCCCCGACAGGGGGAGTAGCTATAGCAATCAGCCCCAGCATTTT. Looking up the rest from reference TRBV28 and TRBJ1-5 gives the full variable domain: DVKVTQSSRYLVKRTGEKVFLECVQDMDHENMFWYRQDPGLGLRLIYFSYDVKMKEKGDIPEGYSVSREKKERFSLILESASTNQTSMYLCASSPDRGSSYSNQPQHFGDGTRLSIL.

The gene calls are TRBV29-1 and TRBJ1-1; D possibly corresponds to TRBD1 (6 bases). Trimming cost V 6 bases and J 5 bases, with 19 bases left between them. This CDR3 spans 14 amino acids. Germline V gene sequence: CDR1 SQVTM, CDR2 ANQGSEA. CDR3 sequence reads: CSVSQGLRKTEAFF. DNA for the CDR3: TGCAGCGTGTCACAGGGTTTGAGAAAAACTGAAGCTTTCTTT.

CDR3 coding DNA: TGTGCCAGCAGCAACACAAGCGGGAGTGATCCAGATACGCAGTATTTT. As protein: CASSNTSGSDPDTQYF. V is TRBV21-1 and J is TRBJ2-3; the listed D gene, TRBD2, was not tested against the DNA. TRBV21-1 is listed as a pseudogene. The CDR3 has 16 amino acids.

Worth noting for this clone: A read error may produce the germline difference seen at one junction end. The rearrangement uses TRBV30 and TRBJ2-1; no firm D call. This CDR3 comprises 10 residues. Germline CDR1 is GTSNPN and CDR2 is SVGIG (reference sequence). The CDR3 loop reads CACELGKQLF. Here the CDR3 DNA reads TGTGCCTGTGAACTGGGTAAGCAGCTCTTC.

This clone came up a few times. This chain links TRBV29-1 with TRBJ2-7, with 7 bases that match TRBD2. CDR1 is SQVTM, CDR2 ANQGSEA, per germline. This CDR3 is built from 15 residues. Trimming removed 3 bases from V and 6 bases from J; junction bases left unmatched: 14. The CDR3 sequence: CSVDPFSGRGTEQYF. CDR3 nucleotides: TGCAGCGTTGACCCCTTCAGTGGGCGGGGGACCGAGCAGTACTTC.

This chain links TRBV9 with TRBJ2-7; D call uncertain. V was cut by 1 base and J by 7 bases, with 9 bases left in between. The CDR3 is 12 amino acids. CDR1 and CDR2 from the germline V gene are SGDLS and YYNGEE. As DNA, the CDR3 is TGTGCCAGCAGCGTACCTTCCGGGGAGCAGTACTTC. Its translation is CASSVPSGEQYF.

In nucleotides, the CDR3 is TGTGCCAGCAGCCCTGTCCTGAAGATTGGATCCTACGAGCAGTACTTC. This codes for CASSPVLKIGSYEQYF. The chain recombines TRBV7-2 with TRBJ2-7; the D is unclear. Germline V CDR1 and CDR2: SGHTA, FQGNSA. This CDR3 is 16 amino acids long. Deletions cut 5 bases from V and 1 base from J, with 18 bases between. Full variable domain (outside the CDR3, taken from reference TRBV7-2 and TRBJ2-7): GAGVSQSPSNKVTEKGKDVELRCDPISGHTALYWYRQSLGQGLEFLIYFQGNSAPDKSGLPSDRFSAERTGGSVSTLTIQRTQQEDSAVYLCASSPVLKIGSYEQYFGPGTRLTVT.

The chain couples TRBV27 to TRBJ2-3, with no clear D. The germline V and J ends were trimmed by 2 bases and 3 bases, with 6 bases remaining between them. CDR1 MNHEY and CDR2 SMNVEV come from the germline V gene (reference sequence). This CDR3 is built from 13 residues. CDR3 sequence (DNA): TGTGCCAGCAGTTTACGGGTGACAGATACGCAGTATTTT. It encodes CASSLRVTDTQYF.

Here the CDR3 reads CSVEQGYNQPQHF. The CDR3 nucleotides are TGCAGCGTGGAACAGGGGTACAATCAGCCCCAGCATTTT. The chain links TRBV29-1 to TRBJ1-5, with 7 bases identical to TRBD1. This CDR3 contains 13 residues. The germline CDR1 and CDR2 sequences are SQVTM and ANQGSEA. Losses at the gene ends were 6 bases for V and 3 bases for J; bases not matched to a gene: 5.

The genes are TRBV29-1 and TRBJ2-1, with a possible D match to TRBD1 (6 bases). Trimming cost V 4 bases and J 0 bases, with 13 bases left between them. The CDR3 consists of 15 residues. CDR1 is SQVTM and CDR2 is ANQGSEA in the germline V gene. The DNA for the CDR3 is TGCAGCGTTGCGGCAGGGGCGAACTCCTACAATGAGCAGTTCTTC. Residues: CSVAAGANSYNEQFF.

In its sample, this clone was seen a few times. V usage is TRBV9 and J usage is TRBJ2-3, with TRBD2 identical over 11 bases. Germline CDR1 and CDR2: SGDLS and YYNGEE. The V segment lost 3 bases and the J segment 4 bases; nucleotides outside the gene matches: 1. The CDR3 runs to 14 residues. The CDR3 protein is CASSATSGADTQYF. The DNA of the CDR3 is TGTGCCAGCAGCGCGACTAGCGGGGCAGATACGCAGTATTTT. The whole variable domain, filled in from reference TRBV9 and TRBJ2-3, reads DSGVTQTPKHLITATGQRVTLRCSPRSGDLSVYWYQQSLDQGLQFLIQYYNGEERAKGNILERFSAQQFPDLHSELNLSSLELGDSALYFCASSATSGADTQYFGPGTRLTVL.

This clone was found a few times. DNA of the CDR3: TGCGCCAGCAGCCCCCAACGGATAGCGAGACAGTACTTC. Its translation is CASSPQRIARQYF. The V gene is TRBV4-3, the J gene TRBJ2-4; TRBD2 is a possible D gene (5 bases). Germline V CDR1 and CDR2: LGHNA, YSLEER. Deletions cut 4 bases from V and 13 bases from J, with 17 bases between. The CDR3 is made up of 13 amino acids.

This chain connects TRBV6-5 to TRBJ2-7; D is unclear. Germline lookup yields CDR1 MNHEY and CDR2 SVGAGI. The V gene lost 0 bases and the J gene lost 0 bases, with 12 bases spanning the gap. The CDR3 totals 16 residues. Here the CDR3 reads CASSYSYGASSYEQYF. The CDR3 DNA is TGTGCCAGCAGTTACTCGTACGGCGCGAGCTCCTACGAGCAGTACTTC.

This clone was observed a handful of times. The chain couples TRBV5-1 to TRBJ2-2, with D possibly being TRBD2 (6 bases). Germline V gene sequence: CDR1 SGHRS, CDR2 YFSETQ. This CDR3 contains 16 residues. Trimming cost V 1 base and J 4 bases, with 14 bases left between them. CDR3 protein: CASSLSGGSGTGELFF. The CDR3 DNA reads TGCGCCAGCAGCTTGAGTGGAGGGTCAGGCACCGGGGAGCTGTTTTTT.

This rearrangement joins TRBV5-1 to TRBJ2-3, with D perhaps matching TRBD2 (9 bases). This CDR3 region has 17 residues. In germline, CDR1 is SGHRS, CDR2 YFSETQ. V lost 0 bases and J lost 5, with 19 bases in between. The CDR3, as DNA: TGCGCCAGCAGCTTGGCCCGGGCTAGCGGGACAGGAGATACGCAGTATTTT. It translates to CASSLARASGTGDTQYF.